Listed here are 27 T cell receptor beta chains from one sample, sequenced in a study of response to subunit inactivated influenza vaccine. Via MiXCR, TCRdb re-called the RT-PCR reads, giving one row per CDR3 protein. The sample gives around 190,000 distinct CDR3 sequences, 14% of which show up once; roughly 24% is in the top ten. Source: CD8+ T cells sorted from PBMCs, taken roughly 5 days after vaccination. These receptors all come from a man between 50 and 59 years old who received an inactivated influenza vaccine.

This clonotype showed up just a few times. The chain links TRBV12-3 or TRBV12-4 to TRBJ2-7, with 7 positions matching TRBD1. The trim removed 6 bases at V and 3 bases at J, leaving 5 bases unmatched. The CDR3 loop spans 13 amino acids. In DNA form, the CDR3 reads TGTGCCAGCAGGGCAGGGACAGTCTACGAGCAGTACTTC. This sequence encodes CASRAGTVYEQYF.

This clonotype has a handful of counts. CDR3 in DNA: TGTGCCAGCTCACCGAGGGACGGGACCTACAATGAGCAGTTCTTC. Protein: CASSPRDGTYNEQFF. The chain employs TRBV18 and TRBJ2-1, with D perhaps being TRBD1 or TRBD2 (5 bases each). This CDR3 region has 15 residues. V was pared by 3 bases and J by 2 bases, with 11 bases between. Germline values: CDR1 KGHSH, CDR2 LQKENI. The entire variable domain, with the rest obtained from reference TRBV18 and TRBJ2-1, is as follows: NAGVMQNPRHLVRRRGQEARLRCSPMKGHSHVYWYRQLPEEGLKFMVYLQKENIIDESGMPKERFSAEFPKEGPSILRIQQVVRGDSAAYFCASSPRDGTYNEQFFGPGTRLTVL.

This clonotype was counted many times. This chain connects TRBV3-1 to TRBJ2-7; D gene ambiguous. The CDR3 extends over 14 amino acids. Germline CDR1 LGHDT, CDR2 YNNKEL (reference sequence). V lost 3 bases, J lost 3 bases, and 12 bases lay in between. The CDR3 DNA is TGTGCCAGCAGCCAGACCGGTCTGGGCTACGAGCAGTACTTC. It translates to CASSQTGLGYEQYF.

The sample holds a few counts of this clonotype. The V call is TRBV7-8, the J call TRBJ2-2; perhaps TRBD1 as D (6 bases). V lost 2 bases, J lost 1 base, and 11 bases lay in between. Germline CDR1 and CDR2: SGHVS and FQNEAQ. CDR3 length equals 16 residues. CDR3 sequence reads: CASSLSQGMNTGELFF. The DNA for the CDR3 is TGTGCCAGCAGCTTATCCCAGGGGATGAACACCGGGGAGCTGTTTTTT. Full variable domain (rest looked up from reference TRBV7-8 and TRBJ2-2): GAGVSQSPRYKVAKRGQDVALRCDPISGHVSLFWYQQALGQGPEFLTYFQNEAQLDKSGLPSDRFFAERPEGSVSTLKIQRTQQEDSAVYLCASSLSQGMNTGELFFGEGSRLTVL.

This clonotype turned up a few times. Here the CDR3 DNA reads TGTGCCAGCAGCGGGTATGGGGGGGGGCCCTACAATGAGCAGTTCTTC. It is translated as CASSGYGGGPYNEQFF. V is TRBV9 and J is TRBJ2-1; TRBD2 is a possible D gene (7 bases). The CDR3 spans 16 residues. The germline gives CDR1 SGDLS, CDR2 YYNGEE. Trimming pared 3 bases from V and 2 bases from J, leaving 15 bases between.

This clonotype was detected a few times. The rearrangement uses TRBV27 and TRBJ1-5, with a possible D match to TRBD1 (6 bases). Germline CDR1 is MNHEY and CDR2 is SMNVEV (reference sequence). The V end lost 3 bases, the J end lost 7 bases, and 10 bases lay between the germline ends. The CDR3 runs 13 residues. CDR3 nucleotides: TGTGCCAGCAGTTTTGGCGGGACACAGCCCCAGCATTTT. It codes for CASSFGGTQPQHF.

The chain combines TRBV6-1 with TRBJ2-7, with D hard to call. Germline V gene lookup returns CDR1 MNHNS and CDR2 SASEGT. This CDR3 contains 11 residues. Trimming took off 2 bases at V and 3 bases at J, with 2 bases between the two ends. The CDR3, as DNA: TGTGCCAGCAGTGAACGCTACGAGCAGTACTTC. It is translated as CASSERYEQYF.

This clonotype occurred many times. The chain couples TRBV20-1 to TRBJ2-7; 10 bases line up with TRBD1. Germline CDR1 reads DFQATT; CDR2 reads SNEGSKA (reference sequence). The V and J ends lost 5 bases and 6 bases, in that order; junction bases with no gene match: 10. The CDR3 consists of 14 residues. The CDR3 coding sequence is TGCAGTGCTGACTTTGTGGGACAGGGGCCCGAGCAGTACTTC. It codes for CSADFVGQGPEQYF.

This clonotype showed up just a few times. This chain joins TRBV29-1 and TRBJ2-7, with 12 nucleotides matching TRBD2. Per germline, CDR1 SQVTM and CDR2 ANQGSEA. The CDR3 runs 16 residues. The V segment lost 3 bases and the J segment 2 bases; nucleotides outside the gene matches: 8. CDR3 in DNA: TGCAGCGTTGACGGACTAGCGGGGCTTCGCCCCTACGAGCAGTACTTC. As protein: CSVDGLAGLRPYEQYF.

The CDR3 sequence: CASSYDARLNTGELFF. The CDR3 coding sequence is TGTGCCAGCAGTTACGACGCCAGGCTGAACACCGGGGAGCTGTTTTTT. V gene TRBV6-5 combines with J gene TRBJ2-2; the D is unclear. CDR1 MNHEY and CDR2 SVGAGI come from the germline V gene. V gave up 2 bases and J gave up 1 base, with 11 bases separating them. The CDR3 covers 16 residues.

This chain joins TRBV4-2 and TRBJ2-7; D gene ambiguous. The CDR3 runs 11 residues. Germline V gene lookup returns CDR1 LGHNA and CDR2 YNFKEQ. V gave up 3 bases and J gave up 6 bases, with 6 bases separating them. This chain's CDR3 is CASSHGCEQYF. The CDR3 DNA reads TGTGCCAGCAGCCACGGATGCGAGCAGTACTTC.

This chain connects TRBV5-1 to TRBJ2-7; D unclear. The ends were cut back, 1 base at V and 4 bases at J, with 9 bases in the middle. Looked up from germline, CDR1 is SGHRS and CDR2 is YFSETQ. The CDR3 spans 13 residues. The CDR3 loop reads CASSLTFRYEQYF. DNA for the CDR3: TGCGCCAGCAGCTTGACGTTCAGGTACGAGCAGTACTTC.

Only a few counts were recorded for this clonotype. V gene TRBV14 combines with J gene TRBJ1-1, with 9 bases fitting TRBD1. With 1 base clipped from V and 5 bases from J, the junction kept 11 bases outside the gene matches. The CDR3 contains 17 residues. CDR1 is SGHDN and CDR2 is FVKESK in the germline V gene. CDR3 residues: CASSQVHRGRRWTEAFF. In DNA, the CDR3 is TGTGCCAGCAGCCAAGTGCACAGGGGGCGCAGGTGGACTGAAGCTTTCTTT.

The sample holds a few counts of this clonotype. The genes are TRBV9 and TRBJ2-7; 9 nucleotides align to TRBD2. After removal of 0 bases from V and 3 bases from J, the junction contained 4 bases not matched to a gene. The length of the CDR3 is 15 residues. From germline, CDR1 is SGDLS and CDR2 YYNGEE. The CDR3 sequence is CASSVGLAGNYEQYF. The CDR3 nucleotides are TGTGCCAGCAGCGTAGGTCTAGCGGGAAACTACGAGCAGTACTTC.

The chain combines TRBV7-9 with TRBJ2-7, with D possibly being TRBD2 (5 bases). The CDR3 is 14 amino acids. Germline V gene lookup returns CDR1 SEHNR and CDR2 FQNEAQ (reference sequence). Trimming took 8 bases from V and 2 from J, leaving 16 bases between them. The CDR3 is CASGLRGSPYEQYF. The CDR3 DNA is TGTGCCAGCGGCCTCCGTGGGAGTCCCTACGAGCAGTACTTC.

At least ten counts were recorded for this clonotype. The rearrangement uses TRBV14 and TRBJ2-7, with D perhaps TRBD2 (6 bases). Per germline, CDR1 SGHDN and CDR2 FVKESK. The CDR3 runs to 16 residues. Deletions cut 0 bases from V and 3 bases from J, with 15 bases between. For the CDR3, the DNA is TGTGCCAGCAGCCAAGATTACGGCGGGAATCGCTACGAGCAGTACTTC. This gives the protein CASSQDYGGNRYEQYF. Looking up the rest from reference TRBV14 and TRBJ2-7 gives the full variable domain: EAGVTQFPSHSVIEKGQTVTLRCDPISGHDNLYWYRRVMGKEIKFLLHFVKESKQDESGMPNNRFLAERTGGTYSTLKVQPAELEDSGVYFCASSQDYGGNRYEQYFGPGTRLTVT.

In this sample, this clonotype turned up a few times. The chain couples TRBV7-8 to TRBJ2-3, with 12 positions matching TRBD1. Germline V gene sequence: CDR1 SGHVS, CDR2 FQNEAQ. The trim removed 6 bases at V and 4 bases at J, leaving 8 bases unmatched. The CDR3 contains 16 residues. The CDR3 nucleotides read TGTGCCAGCAGGTTGCCCGGGACAGGGGGCCCAGATACGCAGTATTTT. Translation gives CASRLPGTGGPDTQYF.

This clonotype was seen only a few times. This sequence joins TRBV11-1 and TRBJ2-3; D is perhaps TRBD1 or TRBD2 (5 bases each). V was clipped by 1 base and J by 2 bases, with 10 bases between them. CDR3 length: 15 residues. Germline CDR1 reads SGHAT; CDR2 reads FQDESV (reference sequence). Written as DNA, the CDR3 is TGTGCCAGCAGCTTAGAGGGGAGAAACACAGATACGCAGTATTTT. This encodes CASSLEGRNTDTQYF.

This clonotype was counted only a few times. The chain joins TRBV7-9 to TRBJ2-7, with D uncertain. The CDR3 consists of 16 residues. V dropped 5 bases and J dropped 3 bases, with 20 bases sitting between them. From germline, CDR1 is SEHNR and CDR2 FQNEAQ (reference sequence). CDR3 amino acids: CASSPSERVTYYEQYF. The CDR3 region has the DNA TGTGCCAGCAGCCCGTCTGAACGGGTGACCTACTACGAGCAGTACTTC. The whole variable domain, remainder taken from reference TRBV7-9 and TRBJ2-7, is DTGVSQNPRHKITKRGQNVTFRCDPISEHNRLYWYRQTLGQGPEFLTYFQNEAQLEKSRLLSDRFSAERPKGSFSTLEIQRTEQGDSAMYLCASSPSERVTYYEQYFGPGTRLTVT.

This clonotype appeared a few times. The rearrangement links TRBV2 to TRBJ2-7; TRBD2 matches at 8 bases. Per germline, CDR1 SNHLY and CDR2 FYNNEI. The trim removed 1 base at V and 3 bases at J, leaving 5 bases unmatched. This CDR3 contains 15 residues. The CDR3 DNA follows: TGTGCCAGCAGTGAAGACGGGAGGGCCTTCTACGAGCAGTACTTC. Protein: CASSEDGRAFYEQYF.

The rearrangement uses TRBV7-6 and TRBJ1-6, with 7 bases fitting TRBD1. The germline V gene has CDR1 SGHVS and CDR2 FNYEAQ. The CDR3 totals 14 residues. The V gene end was trimmed by 4 bases and the J gene end by 10 bases; junction bases not matched to a gene: 7. CDR3 loop: CASSWTGERSPLHF. As DNA, the CDR3 is TGTGCCAGCAGCTGGACAGGTGAACGGTCACCCCTCCACTTT.

This clonotype was seen only a few times. CDR3 protein: CASSVEAGAGNTIYF. CDR3 bases: TGTGCCAGCAGCGTAGAGGCAGGAGCCGGAAACACCATATATTTT. The rearrangement links TRBV9 to TRBJ1-3, with D hard to call. Germline V gene lookup returns CDR1 SGDLS and CDR2 YYNGEE. Trimming shortened V by 0 bases and J by 4 bases, and 11 bases separated the two germline ends. CDR3 length equals 15 residues.

The chain carries TRBV15 and TRBJ2-5; possible D gene TRBD2, 6 bases. The CDR3 loop spans 15 amino acids. Per the germline V gene, CDR1 is LNHNV and CDR2 is YYDKDF (reference sequence). V was pared by 8 bases and J by 3 bases, with 19 bases between. This CDR3 is CATGEAGTYKETQYF. CDR3 DNA: TGTGCCACCGGGGAAGCCGGGACTTATAAAGAGACCCAGTACTTC.

This clonotype was seen a few times. The rearrangement links TRBV7-9 to TRBJ2-1; tentatively, D is TRBD1 (5 bases). CDR1 SEHNR and CDR2 FQNEAQ come from the germline V gene (reference sequence). The V end was cut by 5 bases, the J end by 6 bases, with 17 bases between. The CDR3 sequence is 15 residues long. The CDR3 bases are TGTGCCAGCAGCCCGCGGACATCTTCGGGCAATGAGCAGTTCTTC. Protein product: CASSPRTSSGNEQFF.

This clonotype was observed a handful of times. The chain uses TRBV5-1 and TRBJ1-2; D remains unclear. The germline V and J ends were trimmed by 1 base and 3 bases, with 13 bases remaining between them. The germline CDR1 and CDR2 sequences are SGHRS and YFSETQ. This CDR3 has 15 residues. The CDR3 nucleotides read TGCGCCAGCAGCTTGCCGGACGTCGGAGACTATGGCTACACCTTC. This codes for CASSLPDVGDYGYTF.

In this sample, this clonotype turned up a few times. The chain has TRBV12-3 or TRBV12-4 and TRBJ2-3, with D unclear. V dropped 4 bases and J dropped 1 base, with 12 bases sitting between them. The CDR3 totals 15 residues. The CDR3 sequence is CASSSTWTGTDTQYF. DNA for the CDR3: TGTGCCAGCAGTTCGACATGGACGGGCACAGATACGCAGTATTTT.

Only a few counts were recorded for this clonotype. The gene calls are TRBV20-1 and TRBJ2-1, with 11 bases aligning to TRBD2. J gave up 6 bases and V 7 bases, and 8 bases lay outside the gene matches. The CDR3 has 14 residues. In germline, CDR1 is DFQATT, CDR2 SNEGSKA (reference sequence). In nucleotides, the CDR3 is TGCAGTGTTTTGACTAGCGGGACCGTCAATGAGCAGTTCTTC. Protein: CSVLTSGTVNEQFF.